The 32 T cell receptor beta chains given below trace back to one sample, sequenced in a study of blood T cell repertoires in COVID-19. Generated by immunoSEQ multiplex PCR, the TCRdb table keeps only in-frame clones and is missing some. The sample lists over 150,000 clones; around four fifths were seen once. Specimen: peripheral blood. The receptors were sampled from a woman aged 40 to 50 with COVID-19, enrolled during active disease.

This rearrangement joins TRBV9 to TRBJ1-2; D call uncertain. This CDR3 is 13 amino acids long. V lost 2 bases to trimming and J lost 2 bases, with 7 bases between them. CDR1 and CDR2 from the germline V gene are SGDLS and YYNGEE. The CDR3 loop reads CASSVDTNYGYTF. CDR3 DNA sequence: TGTGCCAGCAGCGTTGACACAAACTATGGCTACACCTTC.

V is TRBV18 and J is TRBJ1-1; 7 nucleotides align to TRBD1. V lost 3 bases and J lost 1; bases outside the gene matches: 8. Per the germline V gene, CDR1 is KGHSH and CDR2 is LQKENI. This CDR3 spans 16 amino acids. CDR3 amino acids: CASSPGWTGWNTEAFF. DNA for the CDR3: TGTGCCAGCTCACCGGGTTGGACAGGTTGGAACACTGAAGCTTTCTTT.

The CDR3 here is CASSPTGEGQPQHF. The CDR3 DNA sequence: TGTGCCAGCAGTCCCACCGGGGAAGGTCAGCCCCAGCATTTT. This chain connects TRBV28 to TRBJ1-5; D gene uncertain. The CDR3 consists of 14 residues. V lost 5 bases and J lost 6, with 14 bases in between. Germline CDR1 and CDR2: MDHEN and SYDVKM.

The chain recombines TRBV10-1 with TRBJ1-6; perhaps TRBD1 as D (5 bases). Between the trimmed V and J ends, which lost 0 bases and 10 bases, there was a span of 19 bases. The CDR3 runs to 17 residues. Germline-derived CDR1 and CDR2 are WNHNN and SYGVQD (reference sequence). The CDR3 loop is CASSESRGNHRGSPLHF. The CDR3 region has the DNA TGCGCCAGCAGTGAGTCTAGGGGCAATCATCGGGGGTCACCCCTCCACTTT.

The V and J genes are TRBV20-1 and TRBJ2-7, with TRBD2 as a possible D gene (6 bases). Deletions cut 3 bases from V and 3 bases from J, with 15 bases between. The CDR3 length is 14 residues. CDR1 and CDR2 (germline): DFQATT, SNEGSKA (reference sequence). DNA for the CDR3: TGCAGTGCTAGTGACACCGGGACTTACTACGAGCAGTACTTC. Translating it yields CSASDTGTYYEQYF.

This clone was counted once. The chain uses TRBV5-1 and TRBJ1-1; 8 nucleotides align to TRBD1. J gave up 5 bases and V 4 bases, and 4 bases lay outside the gene matches. Germline CDR1 reads SGHRS; CDR2 reads YFSETQ. This CDR3 is 13 amino acids long. The CDR3 spells CASSTQGETEAFF. In DNA, the CDR3 is TGCGCCAGCAGCACACAGGGGGAGACTGAAGCTTTCTTT.

This clone was recorded a few times. The rearrangement joins TRBV5-1 to TRBJ2-5; 7 nucleotides line up with TRBD2. CDR1 and CDR2 (germline): SGHRS, YFSETQ. V lost 3 bases and J lost 5; bases outside the gene matches: 7. CDR3 length equals 14 residues. The CDR3 sequence: CASSSTGTKETQYF. The CDR3 DNA follows: TGCGCCAGCAGCTCGACGGGGACTAAGGAGACCCAGTACTTC.

Only one count was recorded for this clone. The chain uses TRBV4-1 and TRBJ2-1, with 10 bases aligning to TRBD1. Unmatched junction bases numbered 15, after V lost 7 bases and J lost 9 bases. The CDR3 has 16 amino acids. Germline values: CDR1 MGHRA, CDR2 YSYEKL. CDR3 coding DNA: TGCGCCAGCATCTCAAGACCGGGACAGGGGATGGGTGAGCAGTTCTTC. This gives the protein CASISRPGQGMGEQFF.

The gene calls are TRBV7-3 and TRBJ2-1; tentative D call: TRBD2 (5 bases). Per the germline V gene, CDR1 is SGHTA and CDR2 is FQGTGA. This CDR3 region has 16 residues. V lost 3 bases and J lost 5, with 17 bases in between. The CDR3, as DNA: TGTGCCAGCAGCTTCGCCCGCTCGGACTTCAACAATGAGCAGTTCTTC. Translation: CASSFARSDFNNEQFF. The full variable domain, in which reference TRBV7-3 and TRBJ2-1 provide the parts outside the CDR3, is GAGVSQTPSNKVTEKGKYVELRCDPISGHTALYWYRQSLGQGPEFLIYFQGTGAADDSGLPNDRFFAVRPEGSVSTLKIQRTERGDSAVYLCASSFARSDFNNEQFFGPGTRLTVL.

The V call is TRBV4-1, the J call TRBJ2-5; no clear D. V lost 4 bases and J lost 0, with 9 bases in between. This CDR3 has 14 residues. Germline CDR1 reads MGHRA; CDR2 reads YSYEKL. CDR3 amino acids: CASSLILNQETQYF. The CDR3 nucleotides are TGCGCCAGCAGCCTTATCCTTAACCAAGAGACCCAGTACTTC.

The J gene is TRBJ1-2, the V gene TRBV19; D unresolved. The V gene lost 3 bases and the J gene lost 6 bases, with 11 bases spanning the gap. CDR1 and CDR2 from the germline V gene are LNHDA and SQIVND (reference sequence). CDR3 length: 13 residues. For the CDR3, the DNA is TGTGCCAGTAGTATGAGGAGGTCGGATGGCTACACCTTC. Translation: CASSMRRSDGYTF.

The chain is built from TRBV19 and TRBJ1-1; perhaps TRBD1 as D (5 bases). V shed 8 bases and J shed 5 bases, with 24 bases lying between them. The CDR3 totals 16 residues. Germline V gene sequence: CDR1 LNHDA, CDR2 SQIVND (reference sequence). The CDR3 region is CASQVVRGSRGTEAFF. The DNA of the CDR3 is TGTGCCAGTCAAGTAGTACGGGGGTCAAGGGGAACTGAAGCTTTCTTT. Using reference TRBV19 and TRBJ1-1 for the parts outside the CDR3, the full variable domain is DGGITQSPKYLFRKEGQNVTLSCEQNLNHDAMYWYRQDPGQGLRLIYYSQIVNDFQKGDIAEGYSVSREKKESFPLTVTSAQKNPTAFYLCASQVVRGSRGTEAFFGQGTRLTVV.

V gene TRBV28 combines with J gene TRBJ2-7, with TRBD2 matching 8 bases. V lost 5 bases, J lost 5 bases, and 11 bases stayed unmatched. The length of the CDR3 is 15 residues. Germline V gene lookup returns CDR1 MDHEN and CDR2 SYDVKM. CDR3 DNA sequence: TGTGCCAGCAGTCCCCCCGGACTAGCTTTCCACGAGCAGTACTTC. This encodes CASSPPGLAFHEQYF.

The CDR3, as DNA: TGTGCCAGCAGCCACGGCCTGGGACTAGCGGGAGTACGTCAAGAGACCCAGTACTTC. This sequence encodes CASSHGLGLAGVRQETQYF. V and J are TRBV2 and TRBJ2-5; TRBD2 agrees at 14 bases. Germline CDR1 and CDR2: SNHLY and FYNNEI. The ends lost 6 bases at V and 2 bases at J; junction bases unmatched: 14. This CDR3 has 19 amino acids.

This clone was detected once. The chain has TRBV2 and TRBJ1-5, with D hard to call. CDR1 is SNHLY and CDR2 is FYNNEI in the germline V gene. Trimming left V 6 bases short and J 4 bases short, with 16 bases between. The CDR3 length is 15 residues. The CDR3 sequence: CASRNISRGNQPQHF. Written as DNA, the CDR3 is TGTGCCAGCAGGAACATATCGCGGGGAAATCAGCCCCAGCATTTT.

For this clone: Within the sample, other DNA sequences also encode this same CDR3. The chain joins TRBV3-1 (or the pseudogene TRBV3-2) to TRBJ2-5; no reliable D call. CDR3 length equals 14 residues. Germline V gene lookup returns CDR1 LGHDT and CDR2 YNNKEL (reference sequence). Trimming took off 1 base at V and 5 bases at J, with 11 bases between the two ends. CDR3 residues: CASSQASGLETQYF. CDR3 coding DNA: TGTGCCAGCAGCCAAGCATCAGGTTTGGAGACCCAGTACTTC.

CDR3 DNA: TGTGCCAGCAGCCAGTCAGATACGCAGTATTTT. This sequence encodes CASSQSDTQYF. The gene calls are TRBV5-6 and TRBJ2-3, with D uncertain. The CDR3 length is 11 residues. The germline gives CDR1 SGHDT, CDR2 YYEEEE. Trimming cost V 4 bases and J 4 bases, with 4 bases left between them.

In its sample, this clone was seen a few times. CDR3 in amino acids: CASIKPTALNTEAFF. The CDR3 DNA reads TGTGCCAGCATAAAACCGACAGCCTTGAACACTGAAGCTTTCTTT. The V gene is TRBV11-2, the J gene TRBJ1-1; the D gene is possibly TRBD1 (5 bases). The CDR3 is made up of 15 amino acids. The germline V gene has CDR1 SGHAT and CDR2 FQNNGV. The V gene lost 7 bases and the J gene lost 0 bases, with 15 bases spanning the gap.

This clone has just one count. V is TRBV6-5 and J is TRBJ1-2, with 7 bases lining up with TRBD1. Germline V CDR1 and CDR2: MNHEY, SVGAGI. V gave up 7 bases and J gave up 7 bases; unmatched junction bases: 9. The CDR3 contains 13 residues. CDR3 nucleotides: TGTGCCAGCACCGGACAGGTTGAAATTGGCTACACCTTC. It translates to CASTGQVEIGYTF.

The chain employs TRBV5-8 and TRBJ1-3; unclear D gene. CDR1 and CDR2 from the germline V gene are SGHTS and YDEGEE. This CDR3 contains 15 residues. V lost 3 bases to trimming and J lost 3 bases, with 13 bases between them. Here the CDR3 DNA reads TGTGCCAGCAGCTCGACGAGGGCGTTTGGAAACACCATATATTTT. Amino acid sequence: CASSSTRAFGNTIYF. The full variable domain, rest sourced from reference TRBV5-8 and TRBJ1-3, is EAGVTQSPTHLIKTRGQQATLRCSPISGHTSVYWYQQALGLGLQFLLWYDEGEERNRGNFPPRFSGRQFPNYSSELNVNALELEDSALYLCASSSTRAFGNTIYFGEGSWLTVV.

The CDR3 sequence: CASSEAGAPVGEQFF. For the CDR3, the DNA is TGTGCCAGCAGTGAAGCGGGAGCCCCAGTAGGTGAGCAGTTCTTC. The chain links TRBV2 to TRBJ2-1; TRBD2 is a possible D gene (5 bases). The germline V gene has CDR1 SNHLY and CDR2 FYNNEI. Deletions cut 0 bases from V and 9 bases from J, with 15 bases between. The CDR3 runs 15 residues.

CDR3 loop: CASSLDASSYNEQFF. The CDR3 bases are TGCGCCAGCAGCTTGGATGCCAGCTCCTACAATGAGCAGTTCTTC. The V gene is TRBV5-1, the J gene TRBJ2-1, with D hard to call. Trimming stripped 0 bases from V and 0 bases from J, with 7 bases between. Germline values: CDR1 SGHRS, CDR2 YFSETQ. The CDR3 is 15 residues long.

This clone came up many times. The chain has TRBV6-6 and TRBJ1-3; D not resolved. The CDR3 sequence is 16 residues long. V dropped 4 bases and J dropped 1 base, with 14 bases sitting between them. Per the germline V gene, CDR1 is MNHNY and CDR2 is SVGAGI (reference sequence). Written as DNA, the CDR3 is TGTGCCAGCAGTTTGCGGATAGCAGTTTCTGGAAACACCATATATTTT. It is translated as CASSLRIAVSGNTIYF.

The chain employs TRBV7-8 and TRBJ2-1, with a weak D call TRBD2 (5 bases). The CDR3 consists of 17 residues. Germline-derived CDR1 and CDR2 are SGHVS and FQNEAQ. Between the trimmed V and J ends, which lost 1 base and 4 bases, there was a span of 17 bases. The chain's CDR3 is CASSLELLGETYNEQFF. DNA of the CDR3: TGTGCCAGCAGCTTAGAACTTTTGGGAGAAACTTACAATGAGCAGTTCTTC.

The gene calls are TRBV7-9 and TRBJ2-5; 8 bases fit TRBD1. CDR1 and CDR2 (germline): SEHNR, FQNEAQ (reference sequence). The V segment lost 5 bases and the J segment 5 bases; nucleotides outside the gene matches: 7. This CDR3 is 14 amino acids long. The CDR3 sequence is CASSLTTGAETQYF. For the CDR3, the DNA is TGTGCCAGCAGCCTGACGACAGGGGCGGAGACCCAGTACTTC.

CDR3 coding DNA: TGTGCCAGCAGCAACGGGACATCCTCCTACGAGCAGTACTTC. Translated, it gives CASSNGTSSYEQYF. The V gene is TRBV7-9, the J gene TRBJ2-7; TRBD1 is a possible D gene (6 bases). V lost 5 bases to trimming and J lost 0 bases, with 11 bases between them. The CDR3 extends over 14 amino acids. Germline assignment: CDR1 SEHNR and CDR2 FQNEAQ (reference sequence).

This clone turned up a few times. The CDR3 sequence is CASLLQGNTEAFF. The CDR3, as DNA: TGTGCCAGTCTATTACAGGGGAACACTGAAGCTTTCTTT. The chain carries TRBV3-1 (or the pseudogene TRBV3-2) and TRBJ1-1, with D possibly matching TRBD1 (6 bases). In germline, CDR1 is LGHDT, CDR2 YNNKEL (reference sequence). Trimming removed 9 bases at V and 1 base at J, with 12 bases between. This CDR3 comprises 13 residues.

The chain combines TRBV11-2 with TRBJ2-6; possibly TRBD2 for D (5 bases). V gave up 7 bases and J gave up 0 bases, with 13 bases separating them. Germline CDR1 is SGHAT and CDR2 is FQNNGV. The CDR3 contains 16 residues. The CDR3: CASTVEGGSGANVLTF. The CDR3 DNA sequence: TGTGCCAGCACTGTCGAGGGCGGCTCTGGGGCCAACGTCCTGACTTTC.

J is TRBJ1-2 and V is TRBV5-1, with unresolved D. The CDR3 has 14 residues. Per germline, CDR1 SGHRS and CDR2 YFSETQ. Trimming left V 0 bases short and J 5 bases short, with 11 bases between. CDR3: CASSLEPNGYGYTF. Here the CDR3 DNA reads TGCGCCAGCAGCTTGGAACCGAACGGGTATGGCTACACCTTC.

This clone was observed a handful of times. This chain links TRBV20-1 with TRBJ1-2; D call uncertain. Germline-derived CDR1 and CDR2 are DFQATT and SNEGSKA (reference sequence). The V gene lost 3 bases and the J gene lost 2 bases, with 7 bases spanning the gap. This CDR3 is 12 amino acids long. In DNA, the CDR3 is TGCAGTGCTAGTGGAGGGAACTATGGCTACACCTTC. Amino acid sequence: CSASGGNYGYTF.

The rearrangement joins TRBV9 to TRBJ1-2; 10 bases are a match to TRBD1. Germline trimming cut 4 bases from V and 2 bases from J; bases unmatched to any gene: 5. Germline loops: CDR1 SGDLS, CDR2 YYNGEE. The CDR3 covers 15 residues. The CDR3 bases are TGTGCCAGCAGCCCTGAGGGACAGGGGAACTATGGCTACACCTTC. The encoded protein is CASSPEGQGNYGYTF.

The rearrangement uses TRBV7-3 and TRBJ1-1, with 10 bases matching TRBD1. The CDR3 is 16 residues long. Per germline, CDR1 SGHTA and CDR2 FQGTGA. Trimming cost V 4 bases and J 3 bases; bases outside gene matches: 8. CDR3 amino acids: CASSSSDRGVDTEAFF. The CDR3 DNA reads as TGTGCCAGCAGCTCTTCGGACAGGGGGGTGGACACTGAAGCTTTCTTT. Drawing the rest from reference TRBV7-3 and TRBJ1-1, the complete variable domain is GAGVSQTPSNKVTEKGKYVELRCDPISGHTALYWYRQSLGQGPEFLIYFQGTGAADDSGLPNDRFFAVRPEGSVSTLKIQRTERGDSAVYLCASSSSDRGVDTEAFFGQGTRLTVV.